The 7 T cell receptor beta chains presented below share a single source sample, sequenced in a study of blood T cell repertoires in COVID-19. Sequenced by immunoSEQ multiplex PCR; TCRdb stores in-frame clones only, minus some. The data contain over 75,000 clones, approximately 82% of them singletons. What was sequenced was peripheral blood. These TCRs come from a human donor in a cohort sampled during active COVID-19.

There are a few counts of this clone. The CDR3 protein is CATSDTYSNQPQHF. The CDR3 region has the DNA TGTGCCACCAGTGATACTTATAGCAATCAGCCCCAGCATTTT. This chain joins TRBV24-1 and TRBJ1-5; D is unresolved. Between the trimmed V and J ends, which lost 3 bases and 0 bases, there was a span of 5 bases. The length of the CDR3 is 14 residues. Per germline, CDR1 KGHDR and CDR2 SFDVKD.

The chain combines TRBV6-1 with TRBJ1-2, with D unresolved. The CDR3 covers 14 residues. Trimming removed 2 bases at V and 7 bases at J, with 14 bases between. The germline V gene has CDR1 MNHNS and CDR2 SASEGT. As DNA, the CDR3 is TGTGCCAGCAGTGAAAGCCTGGAGGTCTTTGGCTACACCTTC. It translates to CASSESLEVFGYTF.

The CDR3 nucleotides read TGTGCCAGCGGATCAGGGAACACTGAAGCTTTCTTT. Translation gives CASGSGNTEAFF. The chain is built from TRBV28 and TRBJ1-1; D is unclear. The V end lost 8 bases, the J end lost 1 base, and 8 bases lay between the germline ends. The length of the CDR3 is 12 residues. Per germline, CDR1 MDHEN and CDR2 SYDVKM.

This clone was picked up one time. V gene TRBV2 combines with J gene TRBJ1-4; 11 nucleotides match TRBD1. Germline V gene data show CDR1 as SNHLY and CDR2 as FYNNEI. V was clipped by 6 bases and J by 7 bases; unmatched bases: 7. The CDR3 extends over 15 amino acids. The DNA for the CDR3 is TGTGCCAGCAGCGCCCCGGACAGGGGGCTTGAAAAACTGTTTTTT. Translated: CASSAPDRGLEKLFF.

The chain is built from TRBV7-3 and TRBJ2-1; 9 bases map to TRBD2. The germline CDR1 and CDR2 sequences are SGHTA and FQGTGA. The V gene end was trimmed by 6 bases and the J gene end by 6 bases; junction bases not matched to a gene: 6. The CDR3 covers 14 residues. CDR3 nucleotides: TGTGCCAGCAGGGTTAGCGGGGGAGGCAATGAGCAGTTCTTC. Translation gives CASRVSGGGNEQFF. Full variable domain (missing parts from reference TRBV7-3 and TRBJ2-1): GAGVSQTPSNKVTEKGKYVELRCDPISGHTALYWYRQSLGQGPEFLIYFQGTGAADDSGLPNDRFFAVRPEGSVSTLKIQRTERGDSAVYLCASRVSGGGNEQFFGPGTRLTVL.

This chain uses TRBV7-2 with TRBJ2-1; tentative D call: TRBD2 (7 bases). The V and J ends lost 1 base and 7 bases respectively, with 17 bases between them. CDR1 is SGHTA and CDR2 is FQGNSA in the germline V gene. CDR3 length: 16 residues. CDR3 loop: CASSLVHGGPGNEQFF. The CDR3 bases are TGTGCCAGCAGCTTAGTTCACGGGGGGCCGGGAAATGAGCAGTTCTTC.

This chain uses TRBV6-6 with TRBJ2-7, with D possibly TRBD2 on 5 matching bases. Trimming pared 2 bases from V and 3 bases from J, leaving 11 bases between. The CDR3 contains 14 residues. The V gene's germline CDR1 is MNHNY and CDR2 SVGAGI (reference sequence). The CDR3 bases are TGTGCCAGCAGTTACGAGGGTAGCCTCTACGAGCAGTACTTC. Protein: CASSYEGSLYEQYF.